A single TCR beta chain is shown here with its context. The antigen remains unidentified. Vbeta (60) and Jbeta (13) primers were used in the PCR. Data came from immunoSEQ multiplex PCR; TCRdb stores just in-frame clones and leaves some out. There are just over 200,000 clones in the sample, with about 1% held by the top ten. This entry belongs to a study of cytomegalovirus exposure and HLA in healthy donors. Findings of the study overall: Across donors, presence/absence analyses took sequencing depth to be roughly uniform.

The CDR3 spans 14 residues. V lost 2 bases and J lost 3; bases outside the gene matches: 5. Germline assignment: CDR1 SGHDT and CDR2 YYEEEE. The clonotype was recovered from a girl aged 2 to 9 in good health and CMV-seropositive. The material sequenced was PBMCs. The gene calls are TRBV5-6 and TRBJ2-7, with 7 bases fitting TRBD1. The CDR3, as DNA: TGTGCCAGCAGCTTTCCGACAGGGAGCTACGAGCAGTACTTC. It specifies CASSFPTGSYEQYF.